Listed here is a single T cell receptor beta chain. What it binds is unknown. This sample was included in a study of breast tumors, draining lymph nodes, adjacent tissues. Trimming removed 5 bases from V and 4 bases from J, with 19 bases in between. CDR1 is MNHEY, CDR2 SVGAGI, per germline. The length of the CDR3 is 16 residues. Study-level results: Tumor repertoires ranked between lymph nodes and nontumor tissue in diversity, with V and J gene preferences. The data were judged consistent with most tumor T cells coming from lymph node and expanding in tumor.

MiXCR, run by TCRdb on the multiplex PCR reads, gives a single entry per CDR3 protein. The sample contains approximately 230,000 distinct CDR3 sequences, less than 35% of which appear only once. Axillary draining lymph nodes of breast cancer patients supplied the node samples. The chain employs TRBV6-5 and TRBJ2-3; tentative D call: TRBD2 (7 bases). Sequenced sample: axillary lymph node tissue. The source of this sequence is a female donor with breast cancer. Some clones in this sample may be carry-over from other donors' samples. CDR3 amino acids: CASSTPLPGGADTQYF. The CDR3 region has the DNA TGTGCCAGCAGTACACCACTTCCGGGGGGCGCAGATACGCAGTATTTT.